The 14 T cell receptor beta chains reported below all come from one sample, sequenced in a study of Ad26.COV2.S vaccination and SARS-CoV-2 variants. Treatment of the sample: some 19 received Ad26.COV2.S at low or high dose, single or two shots; several received placebo; per-sample allocation not given. Sampling was performed 63 days after the first vaccine or placebo injection. Clones were read by immunoSEQ multiplex PCR, and TCRdb kept only the in-frame ones, dropping some. The sample carries approximately 340,000 clones, around 84% recorded once. The specimen comprised peripheral blood, sampled in a trial of Ad26.COV2.S vaccine versus placebo. The receptors come from a person aged 18-65 years who received the Ad26.COV2.S COVID-19 vaccine or a placebo.

The chain combines TRBV18 with TRBJ2-1; D is perhaps TRBD1 (6 bases). Per the germline V gene, CDR1 is KGHSH and CDR2 is LQKENI. This CDR3 region has 16 residues. Trimming cost V 3 bases and J 5 bases, with 17 bases left between them. The CDR3 region is CASSPSGTNQHNEQFF. Here the CDR3 DNA reads TGTGCCAGCTCACCCTCCGGGACAAACCAACACAATGAGCAGTTCTTC.

The genes are TRBV20-1 and TRBJ2-1, with TRBD2 matching 8 bases. This CDR3 contains 14 residues. From germline, CDR1 is DFQATT and CDR2 SNEGSKA (reference sequence). Unmatched junction bases numbered 12, after V lost 6 bases and J lost 8 bases. In DNA, the CDR3 is TGCAGTGCCAGTCGCGGGAGGTCAGGGGATGAGCAGTTCTTC. It is translated as CSASRGRSGDEQFF.

The chain carries TRBV11-2 and TRBJ2-7, with 14 positions matching TRBD2. The germline V gene has CDR1 SGHAT and CDR2 FQNNGV. The trim removed 1 base at V and 4 bases at J, leaving 9 bases unmatched. The CDR3 is made up of 18 amino acids. The CDR3 region has the DNA TGTGCCAGCAGCTTAGCCGCGGGACTAGCGGGAGTAGGGTACGAGCAGTACTTC. Its protein product is CASSLAAGLAGVGYEQYF.

This clone was observed a few times. This chain joins TRBV7-2 and TRBJ2-7; a weak D match, TRBD2 (5 bases). The ends were cut back, 5 bases at V and 3 bases at J, with 8 bases in the middle. Germline V gene lookup returns CDR1 SGHTA and CDR2 FQGNSA. The length of the CDR3 is 12 residues. CDR3 sequence (DNA): TGTGCCAGCAGCCGGACTCTCTACGAGCAGTACTTC. Its translation is CASSRTLYEQYF.

V and J are TRBV2 and TRBJ1-5; tentative D call: TRBD1 (6 bases). Trimming cost V 2 bases and J 4 bases, with 15 bases left between them. Germline CDR1 and CDR2: SNHLY and FYNNEI. The CDR3 runs 16 residues. In DNA, the CDR3 is TGTGCCAGCAGTGAAATTGTCGGGGGGCCGAATCAGCCCCAGCATTTT. Translating it yields CASSEIVGGPNQPQHF.

V and J are TRBV4-3 and TRBJ1-4, with D unclear. Between the trimmed V and J ends, which lost 1 base and 5 bases, there was a span of 14 bases. The CDR3 is 16 amino acids. Germline V gives CDR1 LGHNA, CDR2 YSLEER. DNA for the CDR3: TGCGCCAGCAGCCAAGGATCTGGGCAGTCCAATGAAAAACTGTTTTTT. This encodes CASSQGSGQSNEKLFF.

V is TRBV11-2 and J is TRBJ2-5; D unresolved. The CDR3 totals 14 residues. The V gene's germline CDR1 is SGHAT and CDR2 FQNNGV. Trimming took 3 bases from V and 0 from J, leaving 8 bases between them. The CDR3 DNA follows: TGTGCCAGCAGCTTCAACGACAACCAAGAGACCCAGTACTTC. Its protein product is CASSFNDNQETQYF.

The chain carries TRBV23-1 and TRBJ2-6; D is unclear. TRBV23-1 is treated as an ORF (open reading frame) with a function not yet certain. V lost 6 bases and J 4 bases, leaving 13 bases between the germline ends. CDR3 size: 15 residues. The CDR3 DNA sequence: TGCGCCAGCAGATGGTATAAATACGGGGCCAACGTCCTGACTTTC. It is translated as CASRWYKYGANVLTF.

The chain carries TRBV19 and TRBJ2-1; D is undetermined. V dropped 3 bases and J dropped 5 bases, with 11 bases sitting between them. Looked up from germline, CDR1 is LNHDA and CDR2 is SQIVND (reference sequence). CDR3 length: 14 residues. CDR3 sequence (DNA): TGTGCCAGTAGTATCCTAGGGCTAGACAATGAGCAGTTCTTC. Protein product: CASSILGLDNEQFF.

The gene calls are TRBV3-1 (or the pseudogene TRBV3-2) and TRBJ2-3; 9 nucleotides match TRBD2. The trim removed 1 base at V and 3 bases at J, leaving 5 bases unmatched. Germline CDR1 is LGHDT and CDR2 is YNNKEL (reference sequence). The CDR3 runs to 16 residues. This CDR3 is CASSQASGGRTDTQYF. The CDR3 DNA sequence: TGTGCCAGCAGCCAAGCCAGCGGGGGGAGGACAGATACGCAGTATTTT.

V is TRBV18 and J is TRBJ2-1, with D perhaps TRBD1 or TRBD2 (5 bases each). Trimming pared 5 bases from V and 0 bases from J, leaving 11 bases between. CDR3 length equals 15 residues. CDR1 and CDR2 from the germline V gene are KGHSH and LQKENI. CDR3 region: CASSSAGSSYNEQFF. The CDR3 coding sequence is TGTGCCAGCTCATCGGCAGGGAGCTCCTACAATGAGCAGTTCTTC.

This chain joins TRBV5-1 and TRBJ2-7, with 9 bases fitting TRBD1. The CDR3 contains 15 residues. Germline assignment: CDR1 SGHRS and CDR2 YFSETQ. The V and J ends lost 0 bases and 3 bases, in that order; junction bases with no gene match: 4. The CDR3 here is CASSLVGTGSYEQYF. CDR3 nucleotide sequence: TGCGCCAGCAGCTTGGTTGGGACAGGGAGCTACGAGCAGTACTTC.

CDR3 loop: CASSEARGAYGYTF. Written as DNA, the CDR3 is TGTGCCAGCAGTGAAGCTCGGGGGGCCTATGGCTACACCTTC. The rearrangement uses TRBV6-1 and TRBJ1-2, with D possibly TRBD1 on 6 matching bases. V lost 0 bases and J lost 4, with 9 bases in between. CDR1 is MNHNS, CDR2 SASEGT, per germline. CDR3 length equals 14 residues.

The chain employs TRBV19 and TRBJ2-1; D is unclear. This CDR3 contains 15 residues. With 8 bases removed from V and 0 bases from J, the gap between germline ends came to 14 bases. The V gene's germline CDR1 is LNHDA and CDR2 SQIVND (reference sequence). The CDR3 DNA reads as TGTGCCAGTTCTCATGTACCAAGCTCCTACAATGAGCAGTTCTTC. Translated, it gives CASSHVPSSYNEQFF.